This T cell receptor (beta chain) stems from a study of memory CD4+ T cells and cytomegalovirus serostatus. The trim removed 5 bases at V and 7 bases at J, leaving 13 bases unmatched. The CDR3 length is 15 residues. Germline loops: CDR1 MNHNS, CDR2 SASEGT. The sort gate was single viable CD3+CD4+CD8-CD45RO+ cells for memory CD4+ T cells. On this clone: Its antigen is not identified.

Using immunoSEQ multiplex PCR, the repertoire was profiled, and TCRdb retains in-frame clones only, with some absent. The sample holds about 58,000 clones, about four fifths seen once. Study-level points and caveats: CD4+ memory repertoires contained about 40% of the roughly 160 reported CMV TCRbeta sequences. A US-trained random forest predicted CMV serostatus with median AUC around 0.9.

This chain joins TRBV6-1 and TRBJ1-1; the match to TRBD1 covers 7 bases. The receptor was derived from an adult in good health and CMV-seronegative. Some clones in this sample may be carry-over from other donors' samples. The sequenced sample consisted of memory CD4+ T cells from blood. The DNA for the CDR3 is TGTGCCAGCAGTCCGAAGGAGGGACAGAACTTTGAAGCTTTCTTT. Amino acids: CASSPKEGQNFEAFF.